This is a list of T cell receptor beta chains from one sample in a study of blood T cell repertoires in COVID-19. Produced via immunoSEQ multiplex PCR; TCRdb's table is partial and in-frame only. The repertoire holds a few hundred thousand clones, roughly 89% seen once, with roughly 5% in the top ten. The sequencing sample was made of peripheral blood. The receptors shown here come from a woman between 40 and 50 years old who had recovered from COVID-19. The CDR3 runs from the conserved cysteine through the conserved F or W.

CDR3: CASSLVGNTIYF
V: TRBV5-8

CDR3: CASSFPRGGYTF
V: TRBV19

CDR3: CASSLDGRGNYGYTF
V: TRBV11-3

CDR3: CASSPLGQGNSPLHF
V: TRBV18

CDR3: CASGLAGASTDTQYF
V: TRBV5-1

CDR3: CASSTKATGVDTEAFF
V: TRBV19

CDR3: CAWGRSGELFF
V: TRBV30

CDR3: CASSDGTSGTRETQYF
V: TRBV11-2

CDR3: CASSQAASGITDTQYF
V: TRBV14

CDR3: CASSHRGLNEQFF
V: TRBV2

CDR3: CASSVSGGSYNEQFF
V: TRBV9

CDR3: CASSQTGYRQETQYF
V: TRBV3-1/TRBV3-2

CDR3: CASSKAGQGQETQYF
V: TRBV2

CDR3: CASSRTSEGYGYTF
V: TRBV11-2

CDR3: CASSSAPVAVQETQYF
V: TRBV6-6

CDR3: CASSLAQGATGELFF
V: TRBV7-9

CDR3: CASRLQGTSDPNEQFF
V: TRBV7-9

CDR3: CASRLAGVGTDTQYF
V: TRBV19

CDR3: CASSRTGVPDTQYF
V: TRBV19

CDR3: CASSRGEVYGYTF
V: TRBV5-5

CDR3: CATSDSPGTGNYGYTF
V: TRBV24-1

CDR3: CASSLSGGVTDTQYF
V: TRBV7-3

CDR3: CASSLLSQETQYF
V: TRBV12-3/TRBV12-4

CDR3: CASSSYNEQFF
V: TRBV12-3/TRBV12-4

CDR3: CASSQRTGPNEQFF
V: TRBV4-3

CDR3: CASSLEYRTDYEQYF
V: TRBV11-1

CDR3: CASSQDLAYEQYF
V: TRBV3-1/TRBV3-2

CDR3: CASGQDRSSYEQYF
V: TRBV6-5

CDR3: CASSHPGGLEADTQYF
V: TRBV5-4

CDR3: CSVAWRGGYNEQFF
V: TRBV29-1

CDR3: CSVDPGGDGYTF
V: TRBV29-1

CDR3: CASSQVSTGGQFF
V: TRBV14

CDR3: CASSWDRAWEKLFF
V: TRBV7-9

CDR3: CASSIPSIDSEQFF
V: TRBV19

CDR3: CASSIKHTPNTEAFF
V: TRBV19

CDR3: CASSQFPKGYTF
V: TRBV3-1/TRBV3-2

CDR3: CASSLPSAQANYGYTF
V: TRBV5-5

CDR3: CASRDSSSYNEQFF
V: TRBV28

CDR3: CASSYSRGNSPLHF
V: TRBV6-5

CDR3: CASSPGEGAYEQYF
V: TRBV7-3

CDR3: CASSTRDRGWTEAFF
V: TRBV5-6

CDR3: CASSSLGTRTYEQYF
V: TRBV27

CDR3: CASSPYLRQGVTEAFF
V: TRBV5-6

CDR3: CASSKGLAGGTDTQYF
V: TRBV5-1

CDR3: CAISDSTGGKMGNQPQHF
V: TRBV10-3

CDR3: CASSQDLPRDEQFF
V: TRBV4-1

CDR3: CASSLGGPDTEAFF
V: TRBV5-8

CDR3: CASSLAGGSYNEQFF
V: TRBV11-3

CDR3: CASRPMGQSETQYF
V: TRBV11-2

CDR3: CASSLRGSEAFF
V: TRBV5-4

CDR3: CASSRTLGGNEQFF
V: TRBV2

CDR3: CANSGQGTDTQYF
V: TRBV28

CDR3: CAWSVRPVAEKLFF
V: TRBV30

CDR3: CAWSEGETELPQHF
V: TRBV30